These 4 T cell receptor beta chains were sequenced from one sample in a study of cytomegalovirus exposure and HLA in healthy donors. Use of 60 Vbeta and 13 Jbeta primers characterized the PCR. Profiled with immunoSEQ multiplex PCR; TCRdb holds only in-frame clones, not every one. This table has 150,000 to 200,000 clones, around four fifths appearing once. The sequencing input was PBMCs. The receptor set was obtained from a man younger than 35 in good health and CMV-seropositive.

The V gene is TRBV28, the J gene TRBJ1-5, with no clear D. V was clipped by 5 bases and J by 2 bases, with 19 bases between them. The CDR3 extends over 17 amino acids. CDR1 and CDR2 (germline): MDHEN, SYDVKM. DNA for the CDR3: TGTGCCAGCAGTCCCCTATCTTATATAGGAGGCAATCAGCCCCAGCATTTT. Translated: CASSPLSYIGGNQPQHF.

The V gene is TRBV5-1, the J gene TRBJ2-3; TRBD2 might be the D (6 bases). The germline gives CDR1 SGHRS, CDR2 YFSETQ. The CDR3 sequence is 13 residues long. V lost 0 bases and J lost 4, with 6 bases in between. The CDR3 spells CASSLGGADTQYF. Written as DNA, the CDR3 is TGCGCCAGCAGCTTGGGGGGGGCAGATACGCAGTATTTT. The variable domain in full, completed from reference TRBV5-1 and TRBJ2-3, reads KAGVTQTPRYLIKTRGQQVTLSCSPISGHRSVSWYQQTPGQGLQFLFEYFSETQRNKGNFPGRFSGRQFSNSRSEMNVSTLELGDSALYLCASSLGGADTQYFGPGTRLTVL.

This chain uses TRBV5-5 with TRBJ1-2; D gene uncertain. V was cut by 1 base and J by 4 bases, with 8 bases left in between. CDR1 and CDR2 (germline): SGHKS, YYEKEE (reference sequence). The CDR3 covers 13 residues. The CDR3 sequence is CASSLSNRYGYTF. CDR3 in DNA: TGTGCCAGCAGCTTGAGCAACCGCTATGGCTACACCTTC.

V and J are TRBV2 and TRBJ2-7; 8 bases are a match to TRBD1. Trimming took 7 bases from V and 2 from J; bases not matched to a gene: 7. Germline CDR1 SNHLY, CDR2 FYNNEI. The CDR3 covers 14 residues. The CDR3 protein is CASILDRAPYEQYF. The CDR3 DNA is TGTGCCAGCATTCTGGACAGGGCACCCTACGAGCAGTACTTC.